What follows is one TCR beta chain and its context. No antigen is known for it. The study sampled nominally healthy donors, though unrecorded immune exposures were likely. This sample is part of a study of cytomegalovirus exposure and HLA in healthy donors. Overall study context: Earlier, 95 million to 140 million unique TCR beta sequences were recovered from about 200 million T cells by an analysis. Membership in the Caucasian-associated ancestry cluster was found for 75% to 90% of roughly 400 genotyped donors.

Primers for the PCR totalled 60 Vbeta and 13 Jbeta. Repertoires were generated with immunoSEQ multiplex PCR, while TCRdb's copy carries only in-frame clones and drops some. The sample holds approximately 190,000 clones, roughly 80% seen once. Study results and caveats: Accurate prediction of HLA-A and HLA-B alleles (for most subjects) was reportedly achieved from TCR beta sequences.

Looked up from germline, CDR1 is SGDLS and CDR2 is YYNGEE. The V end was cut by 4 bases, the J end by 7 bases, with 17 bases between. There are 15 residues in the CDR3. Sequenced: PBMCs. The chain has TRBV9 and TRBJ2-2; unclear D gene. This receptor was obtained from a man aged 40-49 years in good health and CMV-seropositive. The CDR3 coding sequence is TGTGCCAGCAGCCCCCCCCGTACGGTCGGCGGGGAGCTGTTTTTT. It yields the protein CASSPPRTVGGELFF.